This TCR beta chain was identified in a study of blood T cells in healthy people across ages (dated by TCRdb to between 2015 and 2017). Study-level background: In model experiments, roughly one uniquely barcoded TCR beta cDNA molecule per two T cells was captured by template switching. Using deep sequencing normalized with unique cDNA molecular identifiers, the study measured how TCR beta repertoire diversity changes with age. Using the same blood draw, the study looked at two additional independent replicas of 1 million unique cDNA reads for two donors, one aged 18 to 30 and the other aged 80 or older. The donors were split into four age groups: young (average 16 years), middle-aged (over 35), aged (62) and long-lived (roughly 86). Donors of different ages were randomly distributed across sequencing lanes to avoid experimental bias. The paper as a whole reports these results and caveats: As age increased, observed TCR beta diversity per million T cells dropped in a roughly linear way, and a significant reduction was already evident by age roughly 36. Compared with the aged group, more naive CD4+ T cells, fewer expanded clones and increased TCR diversity were shown by the long-lived group, suggesting age selection. Estimates of total diversity based on one million sequenced T cells were regarded as lower bounds and as underestimates. Donor CMV infection status was unknown, potentially confounding age-related changes in expanded clonotypes. Conclusive comparison of naive and antigen-experienced compartments was prevented by the profiling of bulk unsorted PBMCs. A strong correlation was found between observed TCR beta diversity and the percentage of naive T cells measured by flow cytometry.

The CDR1 and CDR2 encoded by the germline V gene are SGHTA and FQGNSA. V is clipped by 3 bases and J by 6 bases, and the sequence between their germline boundaries is 12 bases long. Spanning cysteine to phenylalanine, the CDR3 consists of 13 amino acids. CDR3 DNA only is kept here, 39 bases in frame from base 1. This clonotype was recorded a few times. The antigen it recognizes is unknown. No per-base quality is available; no much larger clone lies one base away. Systemically healthy Caucasian individuals from Russia, 39 in total and aged roughly 6 to 100 years, were included as donors. Each donor gave roughly 9 milliliters of peripheral blood, drawn into EDTA-treated Vacutainer tubes. Ficoll-Paque density-gradient centrifugation was used to isolate PBMCs, with at least 7 million obtained per sample. Total RNA, at least 6 micrograms per sample, was extracted from PBMCs with Trizol reagent. The percentages of naive CD45RAhigh/CD27high T cells were determined by flow cytometry on a PBMC aliquot from every donor.

The protocol used for the library was 5' RACE. Reads for this sample came from an Illumina HiSeq 2500. A second PCR of roughly 6 to 12 cycles was run with a J-beta primer mix and a sample-barcoded 5' primer. A unique molecular identifier was introduced onto each TCR beta cDNA molecule by a template-switch 5' adaptor carrying 12 random nucleotides. Each sample yielded at least 2.5 million CDR3-containing paired-end reads. First-strand cDNA synthesis was performed from all RNA using the Mint cDNA synthesis kit, with priming by a TRBC-specific oligonucleotide. Following uracil-DNA glycosylase treatment, all cDNA underwent a first 18-cycle PCR with the universal primers M1SS and BC2_uni_R. Per the original workflow: Normalization of each sample was performed by random selection of 1 million high-quality reads, each carrying a distinct molecular identifier. Reads sharing molecular identifiers were discarded rather than binned into consensus sequences. MiTCR, run with a Q25 quality threshold and the strictest error-elimination algorithm, handled CDR3 identification, clonotype clustering and error correction. A nonparametric unseen species model with Euler transformation was used to estimate lower-bound total TCR beta diversity. The raw public reads went through TCRdb reprocessing: fastp at Q25, MiXCR clone calling, in-frame beta chains kept. Rows are unified per CDR3 protein, each entry keeping the most common DNA and genes. TCRdb assigned the V and J calls; the authors' analysis was not used. This sample comprises approximately 730,000 distinct CDR3 sequences, more than 40% of them detected only once. The ten largest clonotypes hold 20% to 25% of the sample.

The TCR sequence derives from an older woman in good health. The chain is assembled from TRBV7-2 and TRBJ2-7; the D gene cannot be resolved beyond TRBD1 or TRBD2, each matching 5 bases. The sequenced sample consisted of blood. In nucleotide form, the sequence is TGTGCCAGCAGCTTGGGGACCTCCGTCGAGCAGTACTTC. Translated, it reads CASSLGTSVEQYF.